Listed below are T cell receptor beta chains from one sample, sequenced in a study of preoperative IRX-2 immunotherapy in early breast cancer. Sequencing was performed with immunoSEQ multiplex PCR; in TCRdb, only in-frame clones are kept and a portion is missing. The sample holds tens of thousands of clones, 90% seen once. This specimen was collected from a patient treated with IRX-2 immunotherapy. All receptors derive from a human donor with breast cancer. CDR3s include the opening cysteine and the closing phenylalanine or tryptophan. D genes are given only for firm matches. Clone size is not always given. Where it is, it says once, few, many or a class for expanded clones.

>-|14|TRBV15|-|TRBJ1-2
TGTGCCACCAGCAGAGAACGGACATACTATGGCTACACCTTC
CATSRERTYYGYTF
>TRBD1|13|TRBV11-2|-|TRBJ2-5
TGTGCCAGCAGCTTGGGGACAGAAGAGACCCAGTACTTC
CASSLGTEETQYF
>-|16|TRBV10-3|-|TRBJ1-1
TGTGCCGCCCTATCTCCTACCTTTCGTGGGCCCACTGAAGCTTTCTTT
CAALSPTFRGPTEAFF
>-|14|TRBV9|-|TRBJ2-3
TGTGCCAGCAACCTCCCAGGGGCCCGGGATACGCAGTATTTT
CASNLPGARDTQYF
>-|13|TRBV19|-|TRBJ2-3
TGTGCCAGTAATTGGGGGGCCTCCGATACGCAGTATTTT
CASNWGASDTQYF
>TRBD1|16|TRBV11-2|-|TRBJ1-3
TGTGCCAGCAGTCCGGGACAGAGTTTCTATGGAAACACCATATATTTT
CASSPGQSFYGNTIYF
>-|13|TRBV10-1|-|TRBJ2-2
TGCGCCAGCAGTCTGGGCGGAGCCGGGGAGCTGTTTTTT
CASSLGGAGELFF
>TRBD1|12|TRBV4-3|-|TRBJ2-1
TGCGCCAGCAGCCAATACAGGGGAGAGCAGTTCTTC
CASSQYRGEQFF
>-|13|TRBV4-3|-|TRBJ2-2
TGCGCCAGCAGCCAAGATATGCGCGGGGAGCTGTTTTTT
CASSQDMRGELFF
>-|17|TRBV21-1|-|TRBJ2-7
TGTGCCAGCAGCAAAGGGACTAGCGCGGAGGGAAGGGGGGAGCAGTACTTC
CASSKGTSAEGRGEQYF
>-|15|TRBV28|-|TRBJ2-6
TGTGCCAGCAGTTATGGCAGCTCTGGGGCCAACGTCCTGACTTTC
CASSYGSSGANVLTF
>-|14|TRBV11-2|-|TRBJ1-2
TGTGCCAGCAGCTTAGATGTGGAGGACTATGGCTACACCTTC
CASSLDVEDYGYTF
>-|15|TRBV7-2|-|TRBJ2-3
TGTGCCAGCAGCTTAGTGGCGGTTAAGGCAGATACGCAGTATTTT
CASSLVAVKADTQYF
>-|14|TRBV7-8|-|TRBJ2-7
TGTGCCAGCAACCCCGACAGTTCCTCCTACGAGCAGTACTTC
CASNPDSSSYEQYF
>TRBD1|14|TRBV19|-|TRBJ1-2
TGTGCCAGCCGGAGACAGGGAGCTAACTATGGCTACACCTTC
CASRRQGANYGYTF
>TRBD1|13|TRBV6-4|-|TRBJ1-2
TGTGCCAGCAGCGCAACAGGGGCGGCTGGCTACACCTTC
CASSATGAAGYTF
>-|13|TRBV9|-|TRBJ1-2
TGTGCCAGCAGCGTAGCGGAGATTGGAGGCTACACCTTC
CASSVAEIGGYTF
>-|15|TRBV30|-|TRBJ2-4
TGTGCCTGGAGTGGGCCGGGTCTAGCCAAAAACATTCAGTACTTC
CAWSGPGLAKNIQYF
>TRBD1|15|TRBV5-5|once|TRBJ1-5
TGTGCCAGCAGACCGGGACAGGGTTTTTTTCAGCCCCAGCATTTT
CASRPGQGFFQPQHF
>-|14|TRBV4-3|-|TRBJ2-3
TGCGCCAGCAGCCAAAATCGGGCTGGAGATACGCAGTATTTT
CASSQNRAGDTQYF
>-|13|TRBV11-2|-|TRBJ2-3
TGTGCCAGCAGCTTAGGGGGGACAGATACGCAGTATTTT
CASSLGGTDTQYF
>TRBD1|14|TRBV29-1|once|TRBJ2-5
TGCAGCGTTCGTCTGGACAGGTACCAAGAGACCCAGTACTTC
CSVRLDRYQETQYF
>TRBD2|15|TRBV7-2|-|TRBJ2-7
TGCGCCAGCAGCCAAGAGAACCGGGGGGCCTACGAGCAGTACTTC
CASSQENRGAYEQYF
>-|12|TRBV19|-|TRBJ1-6
TGTGCCAGTAGTTCCCAGGAGGCACCCCTCCACTTT
CASSSQEAPLHF
>-|15|TRBV4-1|few|TRBJ1-6
TGCGCCAGCAGCCAAGATCCGGGACCTATTTCACCCCTCCACTTT
CASSQDPGPISPLHF
>TRBD1|14|TRBV7-2|-|TRBJ2-5
TGTGCCAGCAGCCCGAGACAGGGAGCGGAGACCCAGTACTTC
CASSPRQGAETQYF
>-|14|TRBV6-6|-|TRBJ1-1
TGTGCCAGCAGTTACCGGGGCGTGAACACTGAAGCTTTCTTT
CASSYRGVNTEAFF
>TRBD1|14|TRBV9|once|TRBJ2-3
TGTGCCAGCAGCGTAGGACAGGGCTCATATACGCAGTATTTT
CASSVGQGSYTQYF
>TRBD1|14|TRBV5-4|-|TRBJ1-2
TGTGCCAGCAGCTCGGACAGGGGAGTAAGTGGCTACACCTTC
CASSSDRGVSGYTF
>TRBD2|19|TRBV18|-|TRBJ2-1
TGTGCCAGCTCACCACCCTGGGCACTAGCGGGACTCACAGGCAATGAGCAGTTCTTC
CASSPPWALAGLTGNEQFF
>TRBD2|14|TRBV11-1|-|TRBJ2-7
TGTGCCAGCAGCCCTCCCAGCGGGAGTTACGAGCAGTACTTC
CASSPPSGSYEQYF
>-|11|TRBV20-1|-|TRBJ2-5
TGCAGTGCTAGAGGCACGGAGACCCAGTACTTC
CSARGTETQYF
>-|13|TRBV7-9|-|TRBJ1-2
TGTGCCAGCAGCTTAGCTGGAGCCTATGGCTACACCTTC
CASSLAGAYGYTF
>-|14|TRBV4-3|-|TRBJ1-2
TGCGCCAGCAGCCAAGACGAGGGGAACTATGGCTACACCTTC
CASSQDEGNYGYTF
>TRBD2|14|TRBV19|-|TRBJ2-5
TGTGCCAGTAGGCCTGGGGGGGGGAATGGGGCCCAGTACTTC
CASRPGGGNGAQYF
>TRBD1|16|TRBV19|-|TRBJ1-1
TGTGCCAGTAGTATAGCGGACAGGTTCATGAACACTGAAGCTTTCTTT
CASSIADRFMNTEAFF
>-|13|TRBV7-5|-|TRBJ2-7
TGTGTCAGAAGCGGACAGGGCTTCTACGAGCAGTACTTC
CVRSGQGFYEQYF
>-|16|TRBV5-6|-|TRBJ2-7
TGTGCCAGCAGCTTGGGCCGGGACTGGGAGTTGTACGAGCAGTACTTC
CASSLGRDWELYEQYF
>-|15|TRBV2|-|TRBJ2-2
TGTGCCATCTCTCCAGGGGCCCTGAACACCGGGGAGCTGTTTTTT
CAISPGALNTGELFF
>-|14|TRBV2|-|TRBJ2-5
TGTGCCAGCAGCGCCGGGGGCCCCGGGGAGACCCAGTACTTC
CASSAGGPGETQYF
>-|14|TRBV10-2|-|TRBJ2-2
TGCGCCAGCGGCCTACTCGGACAAGCCGGGGAGCTGTTTTTT
CASGLLGQAGELFF
>TRBD1|17|TRBV4-3|-|TRBJ1-1
TGCGCCAGCAGCCAACGAACAGGGGGCGCGGGGAACACTGAAGCTTTCTTT
CASSQRTGGAGNTEAFF
>-|13|TRBV18|-|TRBJ2-1
TGTGCCAGCTCACCACAGGGGGGCAATGAGCAGTTCTTC
CASSPQGGNEQFF
>TRBD1|14|TRBV6-5|once|TRBJ1-5
TGTGCCAGCAGAAAGACAGGGAGGAATCAGCCCCAGCATTTT
CASRKTGRNQPQHF
>TRBD2|18|TRBV9|-|TRBJ2-5
TGTGCCAGCAGCGCGACACTAGCGGCATTAAGAGGTGGAGAGACCCAGTACTTC
CASSATLAALRGGETQYF
>-|14|TRBV10-3|-|TRBJ2-7
TGTGCCATCAGTGAGCGACAGGAGGGAAGCGAGCAGTACTTC
CAISERQEGSEQYF